The source of this TCR beta chain is a study of blood T cell repertoires in COVID-19. Germline-derived CDR1 and CDR2 are MGHDK and SYGVNS. This CDR3 is 13 amino acids long. V was trimmed by 3 bases and J by 11 bases, leaving 11 bases between them. Produced via immunoSEQ multiplex PCR; TCRdb's table is partial and in-frame only. The sample lists hundreds of thousands of clones, 88% occurring once. Source material: PBMCs or T cells enriched from blood (not recorded which). The V call is TRBV25-1, the J call TRBJ1-6; a possible D gene is TRBD1 (5 bases). This clonotype originated in a woman in her forties with acute COVID-19. This CDR3 reads CASSESGRAPLHF. In DNA, the CDR3 is TGTGCCAGCAGTGAGTCAGGGAGGGCACCCCTCCACTTT.